This is a list of T cell receptor beta chains from one sample in a study of T cell responses to AZD1222 COVID-19 vaccine. The method was immunoSEQ multiplex PCR; TCRdb's version includes in-frame clones alone and lacks a portion of them. Altogether 180,000 or so clones are present, 85% to 95% being singletons, with the ten largest covering roughly 2.5%. Sequenced here: peripheral blood, sampled on day 0 of AZD1222 vaccination. The source of these receptors is an adult in good health. The CDR3 runs from the conserved cysteine through the conserved F or W. Each record gives: CDR3 length, V gene, clone size, J gene, D gene, CDR3 protein, CDR3 DNA. A D gene is named only where the DNA matches it firmly. A clone size is listed for some rows: how often the clone was seen (once, few, many), or a class if it is expanded.

15	TRBV4-1	NA	TRBJ2-7	TRBD2	CASSQDRAGGYEQYF	TGCGCCAGCAGCCAAGATAGAGCGGGAGGTTACGAGCAGTACTTC
14	TRBV5-6	few	TRBJ1-3	TRBD1	CASSWGPQGGAIYF	TGTGCCAGCAGCTGGGGGCCCCAGGGGGGCGCCATATATTTT
14	TRBV2	NA	TRBJ2-4	NA	CASSVAREGVIQYF	TGTGCCAGCAGTGTGGCCCGCGAGGGTGTCATTCAGTACTTC
14	TRBV6-5	once	TRBJ2-2	TRBD2	CASQLAGRTGELFF	TGTGCCAGCCAACTAGCGGGACGCACCGGGGAGCTGTTTTTT
15	TRBV29-1	NA	TRBJ1-1	TRBD1	CSVEGTGIMNTEAFF	TGCAGCGTTGAGGGGACAGGGATTATGAACACTGAAGCTTTCTTT
14	TRBV6-5	NA	TRBJ2-1	TRBD2	CASRGEGRHNEQFF	TGTGCCAGCAGGGGGGAGGGCAGACACAATGAGCAGTTCTTC
11	TRBV20-1	NA	TRBJ2-3	NA	CSRQSTDTQYF	TGCAGTCGGCAGTCCACAGATACGCAGTATTTT
14	TRBV7-9	NA	TRBJ2-7	NA	CASSLGTVVYEQYF	TGTGCCAGCAGCTTAGGGACAGTGGTCTACGAGCAGTACTTC
14	TRBV3-1/TRBV3-2	NA	TRBJ1-1	NA	CASSAIWEGTEAFF	TGTGCCAGCAGCGCCATCTGGGAGGGCACTGAAGCTTTCTTT
14	TRBV19	few	TRBJ1-1	NA	CASGKLDWGPEAFF	TGTGCCAGTGGCAAACTGGACTGGGGCCCTGAAGCTTTCTTT
15	TRBV29-1	NA	TRBJ1-1	TRBD1	CSVVYRRDSNTEAFF	TGCAGCGTTGTCTACCGGCGGGACAGCAACACTGAAGCTTTCTTT
11	TRBV6-5	NA	TRBJ1-6	NA	CATLDSSPLHF	TGTGCCACCCTGGACAGTTCACCCCTCCACTTT
14	TRBV2	few	TRBJ1-4	NA	CASSTDTTNEKLFF	TGTGCCAGCAGCACGGATACAACTAATGAAAAACTGTTTTTT
12	TRBV27	once	TRBJ2-2	NA	CASRGGPGELFF	TGTGCCAGTCGTGGTGGCCCCGGGGAGCTGTTTTTT
15	TRBV19	NA	TRBJ2-1	NA	CASSGRPSSYNEQFF	TGTGCCAGTAGCGGGCGACCTAGCTCCTACAATGAGCAGTTCTTC
16	TRBV4-2	NA	TRBJ1-5	NA	CASSQDPQSGYQPQHF	TGTGCCAGCAGCCAAGATCCGCAGTCCGGGTATCAGCCCCAGCATTTT
14	TRBV5-6	NA	TRBJ1-2	NA	CASSFVAGSYGYTF	TGTGCCAGCAGCTTTGTAGCAGGGTCCTATGGCTACACCTTC
11	TRBV10-3	once	TRBJ1-2	NA	CAISEDGGYTF	TGTGCCATCAGTGAGGACGGGGGCTACACCTTC